The 10 T cell receptor beta chains in this list originate from one sample, sequenced in a study of blood T cell repertoires in COVID-19. Repertoires were generated with immunoSEQ multiplex PCR, while TCRdb's copy carries only in-frame clones and drops some. Counted here are more than 100,000 clones, approximately 81% occurring once; the ten biggest clones make up about 12%. Sequencing was done on a sample of peripheral blood. These TCRs come from a woman younger than 45 who had recovered from COVID-19.

This chain connects TRBV2 to TRBJ2-5; 13 nucleotides match TRBD2. The CDR3 length is 18 residues. The V and J ends lost 4 bases and 4 bases, in that order; junction bases with no gene match: 12. Germline V CDR1 and CDR2: SNHLY, FYNNEI. CDR3 nucleotide sequence: TGTGCCAGCAGTGGGGGGACTAGCGGGGCGACGAGCCGAGAGACCCAGTACTTC. Amino acid sequence: CASSGGTSGATSRETQYF.

The J gene is TRBJ2-1, the V gene TRBV19, with 9 bases matching TRBD1. Germline V gene lookup returns CDR1 LNHDA and CDR2 SQIVND (reference sequence). The CDR3 is 15 amino acids. J lost 7 bases, V lost 5 bases, and 9 bases had no gene match. CDR3 region: CASSGKTGGRNEQFF. CDR3 nucleotides: TGTGCCAGTAGTGGTAAGACAGGGGGTCGAAATGAGCAGTTCTTC.

This chain uses TRBV7-6 with TRBJ2-3, with D maybe TRBD2 (7 bases). CDR3 length: 16 residues. Germline loops: CDR1 SGHVS, CDR2 FNYEAQ. V was shortened by 5 bases and J by 1 base, with 16 bases between the two germline ends. The CDR3 loop reads CASSLRGGRGTDTQYF. In DNA, the CDR3 is TGTGCCAGCAGCCTTAGGGGGGGGAGGGGCACAGATACGCAGTATTTT.

This chain links TRBV5-6 with TRBJ2-1; 8 positions match TRBD2. Germline V gene lookup returns CDR1 SGHDT and CDR2 YYEEEE. CDR3 size: 16 residues. With V trimmed by 0 bases and J by 5 bases, 7 bases remained unmatched. CDR3 DNA sequence: TGTGCCAGCAGCTTGGACCCGGGAGGGCCGCACAATGAGCAGTTCTTC. This codes for CASSLDPGGPHNEQFF.

The CDR3 reads CASSLDNSGASYEQYF. The CDR3 nucleotides read TGCGCCAGCAGCTTGGATAACAGCGGGGCATCCTACGAGCAGTACTTC. V is TRBV5-1 and J is TRBJ2-7; 7 bases map to TRBD2. The CDR3 is 16 amino acids. Germline CDR1 reads SGHRS; CDR2 reads YFSETQ. V was clipped by 0 bases and J by 1 base; unmatched bases: 7.

A single count supports this clone. The chain is built from TRBV24-1 and TRBJ2-3, with a weak D call TRBD1 (6 bases). V lost 8 bases, J lost 3 bases, and 11 bases lay in between. Germline V gene data show CDR1 as KGHDR and CDR2 as SFDVKD. The CDR3 sequence is 13 residues long. CDR3 protein: CATMGAETDTQYF. In DNA, the CDR3 is TGTGCCACCATGGGGGCCGAAACAGATACGCAGTATTTT.

The chain has TRBV2 and TRBJ1-2, with D maybe TRBD1 (5 bases). The CDR3 runs to 14 residues. Germline lookup yields CDR1 SNHLY and CDR2 FYNNEI. Trimming removed 7 bases from V and 3 bases from J, with 15 bases in between. CDR3 sequence reads: CASKGSTWDYGYTF. In nucleotides, the CDR3 is TGTGCCAGCAAGGGGTCCACCTGGGACTATGGCTACACCTTC.

The rearrangement links TRBV12-3 or TRBV12-4 to TRBJ1-1; maybe TRBD1 (5 bases). This CDR3 is built from 13 residues. V lost 2 bases and J lost 8, with 12 bases in between. The CDR3 loop is CASSLIKGVEAFF. Here the CDR3 DNA reads TGTGCCAGCAGTTTAATTAAAGGGGTCGAAGCTTTCTTT.

The rearrangement uses TRBV29-1 and TRBJ1-3, with D perhaps TRBD1 (5 bases). Trimming removed 5 bases at V and 0 bases at J, with 8 bases between. The CDR3 length is 13 residues. Germline V lookup: CDR1 SQVTM, CDR2 ANQGSEA. The CDR3 region has the DNA TGCAGCGTTTCAGGGCGCTCTGGAAACACCATATATTTT. It yields the protein CSVSGRSGNTIYF.

The chain employs TRBV4-1 and TRBJ2-1; no reliable D call. Between the trimmed V and J ends, which lost 2 bases and 0 bases, there was a span of 11 bases. The CDR3 has 16 amino acids. In germline, CDR1 is MGHRA, CDR2 YSYEKL. The CDR3 coding sequence is TGCGCCAGCAGCCAAAGAGGCGGAAGCTCCTACAATGAGCAGTTCTTC. This gives the protein CASSQRGGSSYNEQFF.